The TCR beta chain under discussion was sequenced for a study of cytomegalovirus exposure and HLA in healthy donors. The CDR3 consists of 14 residues. Trimming took 3 bases from V and 7 from J; bases not matched to a gene: 7. The germline CDR1 and CDR2 sequences are SGDLS and YYNGEE. 60 Vbeta and 13 Jbeta primers were used in PCR. Method: immunoSEQ multiplex PCR; TCRdb's copy keeps in-frame clones and lacks some. The sample records just over 85,000 clones, around three quarters being singletons. In the case of this clone: Antigen: not known.

Whole-study results and caveats: Among immune exposure information, only CMV serostatus was available. In a later analysis, the majority of CMV-associated beta chains seemingly showed HLA restriction. Of the V segments, some could not be distinguished, including TRBV6-2 and TRBV6-3, and were excluded. It was reported in a later analysis that an Asian-associated ancestry cluster showed fewer N-insertions than the approximately 700-donor mean.

The chain has TRBV9 and TRBJ2-1; 7 nucleotides line up with TRBD1. The sample consisted of PBMCs. This receptor was taken from a man aged 40-49 years in good health and CMV-seronegative. CDR3 sequence reads: CASSDTGVRNEQFF. Written as DNA, the CDR3 is TGTGCCAGCAGCGATACAGGGGTAAGGAATGAGCAGTTCTTC.